The 10 T cell receptor beta chains below come from one sample, sequenced in a study of blood T cells in healthy people across ages (dated by TCRdb to the mid-2010s). The library came from 5' RACE. The sequencer listed for this sample is Illumina HiSeq 2500. A second PCR of roughly 7 to 12 cycles was performed with a sample-barcoded 5' primer and a J-beta primer mix. Through fastp at Q25 and MiXCR, TCRdb rebuilt clones from the public reads, retaining in-frame beta chains. Every CDR3 protein is listed once, alongside the most common genes and DNA of its rows. This sample gives around 690,000 distinct CDR3 sequences in total; approximately 59% of them show up just once. The ten largest clones capture over 35% of the sample. The sequenced sample consisted of blood. Receptors were obtained from a man in his sixties in good health.

This rearrangement joins TRBV21-1 to TRBJ2-1; TRBD2, the D gene given by the table, was not confirmed from the DNA. TRBV21-1 is shown as a pseudogene. There are 13 residues in the CDR3. The CDR3, as DNA: TGTGCCAGGGGGCTGGGGAGGGCATATGAGCAGTTCTTC. Residues: CARGLGRAYEQFF.

CDR3 in amino acids: CASSGLAGGRGTDTQYF. The CDR3 region has the DNA TGTGCCAGCAGTGGGCTAGCGGGGGGGCGCGGGACAGATACGCAGTATTTT. The genes are TRBV6-1 and TRBJ2-3, with 12 bases fitting TRBD2. Per germline, CDR1 MNHNS and CDR2 SASEGT. CDR3 length equals 17 residues. The V segment lost 4 bases and the J segment 3 bases; nucleotides outside the gene matches: 8.

This clonotype was picked up a small number of times. The V call is TRBV3-1, the J call TRBJ2-1, with 9 positions matching TRBD1. Trimming cost V 2 bases and J 5 bases; bases outside gene matches: 10. Germline loops: CDR1 LGHDT, CDR2 YNNKEL (reference sequence). The CDR3 is 17 residues long. The CDR3 DNA reads TGTGCCAGCAGCCAAACCCTGGGACAGGGCGCGAACAATGAGCAGTTCTTC. Translation: CASSQTLGQGANNEQFF.

V is TRBV29-1 and J is TRBJ1-1, with D perhaps matching TRBD1 (5 bases). The V gene lost 3 bases and the J gene lost 4 bases, with 18 bases spanning the gap. This CDR3 contains 15 residues. The germline V gene encodes CDR1 SQVTM and CDR2 ANQGSEA. DNA of the CDR3: TGCAGCGTTGACAAAACGAAGGGACTCGGCACTGAAGCTTTCTTT. This codes for CSVDKTKGLGTEAFF.

This clonotype was observed a single time. A read error may produce the germline difference seen at one junction end. This chain connects TRBV5-5 to TRBJ2-5; TRBD1 matches 7 bases. Germline CDR1 and CDR2: SGHKS and YYEKEE (reference sequence). This CDR3 contains 14 residues. The CDR3 here is CAGSGRDRQETQYF. The CDR3 nucleotides are TGTGCCGGCAGCGGCCGGGACAGACAAGAGACCCAGTACTTC.

This clonotype came up a few times. The J gene is TRBJ2-7, the V gene TRBV7-2, with 9 bases matching TRBD1. There are 16 residues in the CDR3. With V trimmed by 2 bases and J by 5 bases, 10 bases remained unmatched. Germline lookup yields CDR1 SGHTA and CDR2 FQGNSA. The CDR3 DNA reads as TGTGCCAGCAGCTTAAAACAGGGGGCGAAGAAGGACGAGCAGTACTTC. Protein: CASSLKQGAKKDEQYF.

Notes on this clonotype: Mismatch with germline at one junction end may stem from a read error. The chain links TRBV6-1 to TRBJ2-3; 9 positions match TRBD2. The CDR3 runs to 14 residues. Germline CDR1 and CDR2: MNHNS and SASEGT. The CDR3 sequence is CASTELAGSDTQYF. As DNA, the CDR3 is TGTGCCAGCACTGAACTAGCGGGTTCAGATACGCAGTATTTT.

In this sample, this clonotype turned up a few times. V usage is TRBV2 and J usage is TRBJ2-7; 10 nucleotides match TRBD1. With 6 bases clipped from V and 3 bases from J, the junction kept 2 bases outside the gene matches. The CDR3 covers 13 residues. Germline assignment: CDR1 SNHLY and CDR2 FYNNEI. CDR3 residues: CASSGQGDYEQYF. In DNA, the CDR3 is TGTGCCAGCAGCGGACAGGGGGACTACGAGCAGTACTTC.

This clonotype was observed a few times. V usage is TRBV5-1 and J usage is TRBJ2-7; perhaps TRBD2 as D (5 bases). V was cut by 4 bases and J by 8 bases, with 16 bases left in between. The CDR3 totals 13 residues. Germline V lookup: CDR1 SGHRS, CDR2 YFSETQ. The CDR3 reads CASSVNREPQQYF. CDR3 nucleotide sequence: TGCGCCAGCAGCGTAAACCGGGAACCCCAGCAGTACTTC.

The gene calls are TRBV20-1 and TRBJ2-2; the match to TRBD2 covers 9 bases. The CDR3 length is 15 residues. Germline assignment: CDR1 DFQATT and CDR2 SNEGSKA (reference sequence). J gave up 6 bases and V 3 bases, and 8 bases lay outside the gene matches. The DNA of the CDR3 is TGCAGTGCTAGGGATAGCGGGAGACGGGCCGGGGAGCTGTTTTTT. Its protein is CSARDSGRRAGELFF.